This entry lists 19 T cell receptor beta chains sequenced from one sample in a study of T cell repertoires in cytomegalovirus infection. TCRdb re-called the reads through MiXCR, storing one row per CDR3 protein. In the table there are fewer than 700,000 distinct CDR3 sequences, 20% to 25% of which are singletons. The sequencing input was CD8+ T cells from PBMCs. All receptors come from a human donor in good health (CMV status not recorded). Some clones in this sample may be carry-over from other donors' samples.

The chain carries TRBV10-3 and TRBJ2-1, with D possibly matching TRBD1 (6 bases). V dropped 8 bases and J dropped 6 bases, with 23 bases sitting between them. The CDR3 length is 16 residues. Germline V gene lookup returns CDR1 ENHRY and CDR2 SYGVKD. The CDR3 reads CAILREDRPPRNEQFF. The CDR3 DNA sequence: TGTGCCATCCTGAGAGAAGACAGGCCCCCGCGCAATGAGCAGTTCTTC.

This clonotype was recorded at least ten times. The chain joins TRBV7-6 to TRBJ2-1, with TRBD2 matching 15 bases. This CDR3 has 17 amino acids. CDR1 is SGHVS and CDR2 is FNYEAQ in the germline V gene. V was pared by 5 bases and J by 3 bases, with 5 bases of the junction left unmatched. CDR3 in DNA: TGTGCCAGCAGCCCGGGACTAGCGGGGGGCTACTACAATGAGCAGTTCTTC. It specifies CASSPGLAGGYYNEQFF.

This clonotype was picked up a small number of times. V gene TRBV27 combines with J gene TRBJ1-2, with TRBD1 matching 9 bases. The CDR3 has 17 amino acids. Per germline, CDR1 MNHEY and CDR2 SMNVEV (reference sequence). With V trimmed by 8 bases and J by 4 bases, 17 bases remained unmatched. The CDR3 DNA follows: TGTGCCAGCGGATCCGGGACAGGGACCCCCCTGATCTATGGCTACACCTTC. Its translation is CASGSGTGTPLIYGYTF.

This clonotype has at least ten counts. The chain links TRBV7-9 to TRBJ2-1; the match to TRBD2 covers 14 bases. Germline V CDR1 and CDR2: SEHNR, FQNEAQ (reference sequence). V shed 5 bases, J shed 0 bases, and the junction held 12 bases outside the gene matches. This CDR3 region has 20 residues. The CDR3 DNA sequence: TGTGCCAGCAGCCCCGCCGGGGGACTAGCGGGGGTCAGCTCCTACAATGAGCAGTTCTTC. Translating it yields CASSPAGGLAGVSSYNEQFF.

This clonotype was detected a few times. The chain recombines TRBV29-1 with TRBJ2-1; TRBD1 might be the D (8 bases). Germline CDR1 is SQVTM and CDR2 is ANQGSEA. CDR3 length: 17 amino acids. With 6 bases removed from V and 3 bases from J, the gap between germline ends came to 24 bases. CDR3 sequence (DNA): TGCAGCGTAACAACCGGGACAGGACTAGGGAACTACAATGAGCAGTTCTTC. This encodes CSVTTGTGLGNYNEQFF.

Details on this clonotype: A much larger clone is a single base away; this may be a read error. The chain has TRBV11-2 and TRBJ2-3; TRBD2 aligns across 7 bases. The CDR3 totals 15 residues. The germline V gene has CDR1 SGHAT and CDR2 FQNNGV. CDR3 nucleotides: TGTGTCAGCAGGTTACGGGACTACCGCACAGATACGCAGTATTTT. Encoded protein: CVSRLRDYRTDTQYF.

The CDR3 region is CASFGESYEQYV. CDR3 sequence (DNA): TGTGCCAGCTTTGGGGAGAGCTACGAGCAGTACGTC. This chain joins TRBV28 and TRBJ2-7; D is possibly TRBD2 (5 bases). Trimming shortened V by 8 bases and J by 3 bases, and 11 bases separated the two germline ends. The CDR3 contains 12 residues. From germline, CDR1 is MDHEN and CDR2 SYDVKM.

The chain carries TRBV10-3 and TRBJ2-5; the D gene is possibly TRBD2 (6 bases). The CDR3 runs to 15 residues. Trimming took off 3 bases at V and 3 bases at J, with 14 bases between the two ends. CDR1 is ENHRY and CDR2 is SYGVKD in the germline V gene. CDR3 loop: CAISDLGGPEETQYF. CDR3 in DNA: TGTGCCATCAGTGATTTGGGGGGACCCGAAGAGACCCAGTACTTC.

As concerns this clonotype: One end of the junction fails to match germline, which may point to a read error. V is TRBV7-6 and J is TRBJ2-1; TRBD2 aligns across 7 bases. The CDR3 has 15 amino acids. Per the germline V gene, CDR1 is SGHVS and CDR2 is FNYEAQ. CDR3 in DNA: TGTGCTAGCAGCTTAGCTCCTAGCGGAAACAATGAGCAGTTCTTC. Its protein is CASSLAPSGNNEQFF.

This clonotype was found a few times. The chain has TRBV7-9 and TRBJ1-2; a weak D match, TRBD1 (6 bases). Per germline, CDR1 SEHNR and CDR2 FQNEAQ (reference sequence). Trimming took 3 bases from V and 4 from J, leaving 18 bases between them. CDR3 length: 16 amino acids. In nucleotides, the CDR3 is TGTGCCAGCAGCTTTGCCCCTGCAGGGGAATTCTATGGCTACACCTTC. Translating gives CASSFAPAGEFYGYTF.

This clonotype was observed a few times. The J gene is TRBJ2-1, the V gene TRBV5-1; weak D call: TRBD1 (6 bases). Looked up from germline, CDR1 is SGHRS and CDR2 is YFSETQ. The CDR3 contains 14 residues. Trimming stripped 4 bases from V and 7 bases from J, with 15 bases between. This chain's CDR3 is CASSQPGRGNEQFF. The CDR3 nucleotides are TGCGCCAGCAGCCAGCCCGGAAGGGGGAATGAGCAGTTCTTC.

This clonotype was counted only a few times. This rearrangement joins TRBV28 to TRBJ1-5; no clear D. Between the trimmed V and J ends, which lost 6 bases and 8 bases, there was a span of 11 bases. Germline lookup yields CDR1 MDHEN and CDR2 SYDVKM. The CDR3 covers 12 residues. CDR3 in DNA: TGTGCCAGCAGCGCGGACGATAAGCCCCAGCATTTT. This translates into CASSADDKPQHF.

This clonotype came up a few times. J is TRBJ2-7 and V is TRBV29-1, with D maybe TRBD1 (6 bases). This CDR3 is built from 15 residues. Trimming took 0 bases from V and 0 from J, leaving 12 bases between them. The germline V gene has CDR1 SQVTM and CDR2 ANQGSEA. For the CDR3, the DNA is TGCAGCGTTGAAGAACAGGGCGATTCCTCCTACGAGCAGTACTTC. Its protein product is CSVEEQGDSSYEQYF.

This clonotype came up once. This clone may be a read error of a much larger clone one base away. The J gene is TRBJ2-1, the V gene TRBV14, with D tentatively TRBD2 (6 bases). The germline V gene encodes CDR1 SGHDN and CDR2 FVKESK. This CDR3 has 16 amino acids. The CDR3: CASSQEIGGSYNKQFF. CDR3 DNA sequence: TGTGCCAGCAGCCAAGAGATCGGGGGTAGCTACAATAAGCAGTTCTTC.

The V gene is TRBV2, the J gene TRBJ1-6; D not certain. Per the germline V gene, CDR1 is SNHLY and CDR2 is FYNNEI. The V and J ends lost 1 base and 8 bases respectively, with 6 bases between them. The CDR3 is made up of 13 amino acids. CDR3 nucleotide sequence: TGTGCCAGCAGTGAAGATGCTTATTCACCCCTCCACTTT. Amino acids: CASSEDAYSPLHF.

The chain is built from TRBV20-1 and TRBJ2-3; 8 bases align to TRBD2. Unmatched junction bases numbered 3, after V lost 0 bases and J lost 1 base. The CDR3 has 15 amino acids. From germline, CDR1 is DFQATT and CDR2 SNEGSKA (reference sequence). The CDR3 loop is CSARDLAGRTDTQYF. CDR3 DNA sequence: TGCAGTGCTAGAGACTTAGCGGGGCGCACAGATACGCAGTATTTT.

CDR3 loop: CASSFTAEFAYSNQPQHF. The CDR3, as DNA: TGTGCCAGCAGTTTTACCGCAGAGTTTGCTTATAGCAATCAGCCCCAGCATTTT. The V and J genes are TRBV6-6 and TRBJ1-5; D unclear. V shed 4 bases and J shed 0 bases, with 19 bases lying between them. Germline lookup yields CDR1 MNHNY and CDR2 SVGAGI (reference sequence). The CDR3 is 18 residues long.

In this sample, this clonotype turned up a few times. The V and J genes are TRBV7-9 and TRBJ2-1; 11 bases are a match to TRBD2. V shed 5 bases, J shed 7 bases, and the junction held 7 bases outside the gene matches. The CDR3 extends over 15 amino acids. CDR1 is SEHNR and CDR2 is FQNEAQ in the germline V gene (reference sequence). Written as DNA, the CDR3 is TGTGCCAGCAGCCATCGACTAGCGGGGAGAAATGAGCAGTTCTTC. This translates into CASSHRLAGRNEQFF.

This clonotype occurred a few times. The genes are TRBV20-1 and TRBJ2-1; 11 bases fit TRBD2. The junction had 6 bases not matched to a gene; V was cut back by 1 base and J by 4 bases. CDR3 length: 16 amino acids. Germline-derived CDR1 and CDR2 are DFQATT and SNEGSKA (reference sequence). This CDR3 is CSARAMTSGAYNEQFF. The CDR3, as DNA: TGCAGTGCTAGAGCCATGACTAGCGGGGCTTACAATGAGCAGTTCTTC.